This record covers a single T cell receptor beta chain. Its antigen is unidentified. In the PCR, 60 Vbeta and 13 Jbeta primers were used. Authors' data handling: Roughly 73 million unique TCR beta chains, 10 million to 13 million of them shared, were counted by a later analysis. The assay was immunoSEQ multiplex PCR, and TCRdb's table has in-frame clones only and misses some. V and J calls and clone size follow that table, whereas D and trimming were derived from the DNA. Among about 130,000 clones listed, approximately 75% were seen once. This specimen comes from a study of cytomegalovirus exposure and HLA in healthy donors. Trimming took off 2 bases at V and 8 bases at J, with 13 bases between the two ends. Germline V gene data show CDR1 as SGHNT and CDR2 as YYREEE (reference sequence). The CDR3 has 13 amino acids. Findings of the study overall: The investigators catalogued 150 to 200 TCR beta chains as cytomegalovirus-associated. Specificity for CMV antigens was confirmed in vitro for three of the CMV-associated chains.

Sequencing was done on a sample of PBMCs. The receptor was isolated from a woman aged 40 to 50 in good health and CMV-seropositive. This chain links TRBV5-4 with TRBJ1-2; a possible D gene is TRBD1 (6 bases). Here the CDR3 reads CASSLTGSPGYTF. The DNA for the CDR3 is TGTGCCAGCAGCTTAACAGGGTCGCCAGGCTACACCTTC.